A selection of T cell receptor beta chains follows, all from one sample in a study of blood T cell repertoires in COVID-19. Sequencing was performed with immunoSEQ multiplex PCR; in TCRdb, only in-frame clones are kept and a portion is missing. The sample records 150,000 to 200,000 clones, over 75% being singletons. Source material: PBMCs or T cells enriched from blood (not recorded which). The source of these receptors is a man in his fifties who had recovered from COVID-19. CDR3s include the opening cysteine and the closing phenylalanine or tryptophan. D genes are given only for firm matches. Only some rows state a clone size, as once, few, many or a class for expanded clones.

TRBJ2-5	NA	TRBV13	NA	CASSRLGGLGETQYF	TGTGCCAGCAGCCGCCTTGGGGGCCTAGGAGAGACTCAGTACTTC
TRBJ2-7	TRBD2	TRBV5-1	NA	CASSPVVAGVGYEQYF	TGCGCCAGCAGCCCGGTTGTAGCGGGAGTGGGCTACGAGCAGTACTTC
TRBJ2-7	NA	TRBV5-1	few	CASSTRFPYEQYF	TGCGCCAGCAGCACAAGATTTCCCTACGAGCAGTACTTC
TRBJ2-4	TRBD1	TRBV13	NA	CASSSRTGAVPLAKNIQYF	TGTGCCAGCAGCTCCAGGACAGGGGCGGTTCCCCTGGCCAAAAACATTCAGTACTTC
TRBJ1-2	NA	TRBV6-5	NA	CASRPPGSYGYTF	TGTGCCAGCCGCCCCCCAGGGTCCTATGGCTACACCTTC
TRBJ2-7	NA	TRBV6-5	NA	CASSTGGASYEQYF	TGTGCCAGCAGCACAGGGGGGGCCTCCTACGAGCAGTACTTC
TRBJ1-4	TRBD1	TRBV4-1	NA	CASSQPGTANEKLFF	TGCGCCAGCAGCCAGCCCGGGACAGCTAATGAAAAACTGTTTTTT
TRBJ2-1	NA	TRBV7-2	NA	CASSLEPRAGEQFF	TGTGCCAGCAGCTTAGAGCCCAGGGCCGGTGAGCAGTTCTTC
TRBJ2-1	TRBD2	TRBV9	NA	CASSAGLAGVRQFF	TGTGCCAGCAGCGCGGGACTAGCGGGAGTACGGCAGTTCTTC
TRBJ1-5	TRBD1	TRBV28	NA	CASSPWTGGEDSNQPQHF	TGTGCCAGCAGTCCCTGGACAGGGGGCGAGGATAGCAATCAGCCCCAGCATTTT
TRBJ2-1	TRBD1	TRBV15	NA	CATSGTGAQGVNEQFF	TGTGCCACCAGTGGGACAGGGGCCCAAGGAGTCAATGAGCAGTTCTTC
TRBJ1-2	TRBD1	TRBV4-1	NA	CASSQDFDRESGYTF	TGCGCCAGCAGCCAAGATTTTGACAGGGAGTCTGGCTACACCTTC
TRBJ1-5	NA	TRBV7-2	NA	CASSFGNNNQPQHF	TGTGCCAGCAGCTTCGGTAATAACAATCAGCCCCAGCATTTT
TRBJ1-6	NA	TRBV4-2	few	CASTPGGGDASPLHF	TGTGCCAGCACCCCAGGAGGCGGGGATGCTTCACCCCTCCACTTT
TRBJ1-1	NA	TRBV5-4	NA	CASSFIQGDAFF	TGTGCCAGCAGCTTTATACAGGGTGACGCTTTCTTT
TRBJ2-1	TRBD2	TRBV5-4	once	CASRAASGGGNEQFF	TGTGCCAGCAGGGCCGCCAGCGGGGGGGGAAATGAGCAGTTCTTC
TRBJ2-2	NA	TRBV11-2	NA	CASSLGRNTGELFF	TGTGCCAGCAGCTTAGGCAGGAACACCGGGGAGCTGTTTTTT
TRBJ2-5	NA	TRBV7-6	NA	CASSLYGGRLGTQYF	TGTGCCAGCAGCTTATATGGAGGCCGACTGGGGACCCAGTACTTC
TRBJ1-2	TRBD1	TRBV28	many	CASSSFYEGQTNYGYTF	TGTGCCAGCAGTTCCTTCTACGAGGGACAGACTAACTATGGCTACACCTTC
TRBJ1-3	TRBD1	TRBV6-5	NA	CASSLQGAGNTIYF	TGTGCCAGCAGTCTACAGGGGGCTGGAAACACCATATATTTT